This T cell receptor (beta chain) was sequenced in a study of cytomegalovirus exposure and HLA in healthy donors (dated by TCRdb to the late 2010s). Regarding the study in general: In an earlier analysis of around 540 of the donors, about 260 Gb of sequence data and roughly 100 million unique TCR beta sequences from about 190 million T cells were reported. Roughly 300 gigabases of sequencing data and 70 million to 100 million unique TCR sequences were included in an early release covering about 700 HLA-typed donors. The genetic ancestry cluster associated with self-reported Caucasian donors included about 84% of the roughly 380 genotyped donors. The study aimed to test whether cataloging public T cell receptors could reveal signatures of past pathogen exposure. The study used immunosequencing to profile the T cell repertoires of under 700 subjects and linked those repertoires to cytomegalovirus serostatus. A separate validation cohort of roughly 110 different subjects was used in addition to the approximately 670-subject first cohort. The study combined high-throughput TCR immunosequencing, statistical association of individual TCRs with disease status, and machine learning to predict cytomegalovirus infection status. In a later analysis, previously published TCR beta repertoires from more than 500 donors were re-analyzed and high-resolution HLA genotyping was added so that TCR occurrence patterns could be studied. The later analysis used no new phenotypic data to find candidate immune exposures, relying instead on TCR beta sequences and their occurrence across donors. In an earlier analysis of a few hundred of the donors, high-throughput TCR beta sequencing was used to judge whether each TCR beta V gene segment behaved as functional or pseudogenic. Alongside the repertoire data, information on donor age, sex, ethnicity and CMV serostatus was compiled. In a later genetic analysis, genome-wide SNP genotypes for about 65% of the roughly 670 donors were used, and that subset was treated as a discovery cohort. Every repertoire in the discovery cohort had been generated on one and the same sequencing platform. Class I and class II HLA loci were covered by the typing at four-digit resolution. Typing coverage varied by locus: about 629-630 donors for A, B, C, DRB1 and DQB1; more than 500 for DQA1; about 600 for DPA1; around 490 for DPB1. About five DR-DQ haplotypes were handled as single units for association and clustering because linkage in the cohort was strong. On average, around 230,000 unique TCR beta nucleotide sequences were sequenced per donor among fewer than 500 genotyped donors of the cohort, with roughly 20% of those sequences being non-productive. Overall study outcomes, separate from this receptor: A cluster of highly shared sequence variants was judged likely to represent a technical artifact of the sequencing pipeline. According to the authors, the approach could potentially be generalized to other disease states and immunological phenotypes. Because some donors lacked HLA typing at each locus, the association tests relied only on the typed subset. Sequencing depth was assumed to be roughly uniform across donors in the presence/absence analyses, though that assumption may not hold. At a false discovery rate of 0.05, a later analysis linked 15,000 to 20,000 TCR beta sequences to specific HLA alleles. A further reported finding was that TCR beta sequences accurately predicted the HLA-A and HLA-B alleles for most subjects in the first cohort. A later genetic analysis associated a missense DCLRE1C variant with V-gene and J-gene trimming of TCR beta chains, and an independent cohort replicated the association. In a later analysis, TCR association rates were found to vary across HLA loci, with the most associated TCRs seen for DRB1 alleles and the fewest for HLA-C alleles. A later genetic analysis reported fewer N-insertions in productive TCRs among donors in an Asian-associated ancestry cluster than the approximately 670-donor mean. The classifier was reported to diagnose cytomegalovirus status with high specificity and sensitivity in both the original and validation cohorts. A later analysis found that most CMV-associated TCR beta chains appeared HLA-restricted, with HLA associations seemingly driven largely by CMV exposure. Assigning TCR associations to individual alleles was difficult when HLA alleles, especially DR and DQ, strongly co-occurred. Compared with equally common non-associated chains, HLA-associated TCR beta chains in a later analysis were more clonally expanded and had lower generation probabilities. The earlier analysis of approximately 540 of the donors excluded some 16 rarely observed V segments, including chromosome 9 orphons, because counts were too low. Some IMGT-functional V segments, including TRBV6-2 and TRBV6-3, could not be told apart with the 87-base-pair reads, so those segments were excluded. In vitro tests confirmed that a few of the cytomegalovirus-associated TCR beta chains recognize cytomegalovirus antigens. This cohort had only TCR beta chains sequenced, and the lack of alpha or paired-chain data limited which features could be detected. CMV serostatus was the only immune exposure information available for the cohort. Linkage disequilibrium might explain the correlated functional status among segregating V segments, but an unknown experimental factor could not be ruled out. Several of the top co-occurrence clusters appeared to be linked to parvovirus B19, influenza, CMV and Epstein-Barr virus, according to a later analysis. A total of around 150 TCR beta chains were listed by the study as associated with cytomegalovirus. An earlier analysis of around 600 of the donors showed that most TCR beta V segments appeared in productive rearrangements either about 90% or about 30% of the time, which broadly matched IMGT annotations. While some public TCRs were present in many individuals, most TCR sequences turned up only very rarely across donors.

Concerning this clone: No cognate antigen has been identified for it. Base qualities are missing; no much larger clone stands one base away.

V gives up 3 bases and J gives up 0 bases, and the segment between their germline ends measures 11 bases. From its cysteine to its phenylalanine, the CDR3 spans 15 amino acids. Just the 45-base CDR3 DNA is kept, in frame starting at base 1. The germline V gene encodes CDR1 LNHDA and CDR2 SQIVND (reference sequence). The cohort consisted of approximately 690 healthy bone marrow donors. At the time of sampling, all cohort members were nominally healthy, though unrecorded immune exposures were likely present. The donor tested CMV seronegative and was one of the 352 seronegative cohort members. Every donor gave a peripheral blood sample, and the peripheral blood mononuclear cells from that sample were used for TCR beta sequencing. Genomic DNA extraction from the blood cell samples was performed with the Qiagen DNeasy Blood Extraction Kit. The library was obtained by the immunoSEQ multiplex PCR assay. For the multiplex PCR, a mixture combining 60 forward primers for TCR Vbeta segments and 13 reverse primers for TCR Jbeta segments was used. A multiplex PCR assay on genomic DNA amplified the CDR3 region of rearranged TCR beta genes. The amplified TCR beta libraries were sequenced on the Illumina HiSeq System as 87-base-pair reads. In the authors' own workflow: A later analysis tallied 75 million to 95 million unique TCR beta chains across the 700 or so repertoires, and approximately 9.9 million of those chains were shared by two or more donors. Raw reads were error-corrected and collapsed into unique sequences with a nearest-neighbor algorithm that merged closely related sequences to remove PCR and sequencing errors. Alignment of CDR3 sequences to IMGT reference sequences was used to assign V, D and J gene segments. For a sequence to be retained, at least a six-nucleotide match to both a V gene segment and a J gene segment was required. A rearrangement counted as productive if the CDR3 had no stop codons and remained in frame with V and J, and every other rearrangement counted as non-productive. CDR3 was defined according to IMGT convention as the region running from the second conserved V-encoded cysteine to the conserved J-encoded phenylalanine. The earlier analysis of about 610 of the donors excluded any sequence lacking an unambiguous match to a single V gene segment. An earlier analysis of a few hundred of the donors called V segments functional above 56.7% productive rearrangements and segregating when the between-donor standard deviation exceeded 5%. To diagnose cytomegalovirus status from the catalog of TCR beta chain sequences, a statistical classification framework was built. In a later analysis, TCR nucleotide sequences were compared against IMGT/GENE-DB human TR gene sequences so that V and J genes could be assigned. A later analysis assigned CDR3 sequences and most-parsimonious VDJ recombination scenarios with the TCRdist pipeline. A later analysis defined each TCR beta chain by its CDR3 amino acid sequence plus V-gene family, and excluded reads lacking a unique V-gene family. To address suspected cross-contamination and a sequencing artifact, a later analysis removed roughly 580 highly shared, low-generation-probability nucleotide sequences. A later analysis calculated a clonal expansion index for each public chain from normalized within-repertoire ranks of inferred template counts. A later analysis computed generation probabilities with a VDJ recombination model fitted to out-of-frame rearrangements, and checked the results against IGoR. Hypergeometric tests were used in a later analysis to score TCR-TCR, TCR-HLA and TCR-CMV co-occurrence, with a repertoire-size bias correction applied to the TCR pairs. To estimate false discovery rates, a later analysis permuted the HLA or CMV assignments 20 times. In a later analysis, co-occurring TCRs were grouped using DBSCAN, with TCRdist sequence similarity added in when clustering inside HLA-allele-positive subsets. Co-occurrence clustering excluded repertoires with fewer than 30,000 or more than 120,000 public chains, plus five with anomalous nucleotide sharing. TCRdb mirrors the immuneACCESS table, restricted to in-frame sequences. Some clones are absent from its copies; in checked studies, under half trace to an unresolved V gene, and the reason for the others is unknown. V, J and clone size are taken as reported in that table, and D and trimming were inferred from the DNA itself. This sample has over 150,000 clones in its table, and about three quarters of those were observed once. Jointly, the top ten make up more than 1.2% of the sample.

Sequenced input: PBMCs. The chain is made from TRBV19 and TRBJ1-1; the D gene cannot be resolved reliably. This receptor was taken from a young man in good health and CMV-seronegative. The nucleotide sequence is given as TGTGCCAGTAGTATGAGTGTCAATTTGAACACTGAAGCTTTCTTT. Translation gives CASSMSVNLNTEAFF.